This passage covers 4 T cell receptor beta chains from one sample sequenced in a study of T-cell reconstitution after alpha-beta-depleted transplantation in children. Preparation of the TCRbeta library involved a method that used unique molecular identifiers. TCRdb re-analysed the PCR reads in MiXCR, keeping a single row per CDR3 protein. This sample carries approximately 240,000 distinct CDR3 sequences, around 9.5% of them seen once, and the ten largest clones take about 6.2%. Sequences were derived from PBMCs from the stem cell graft donor, sampled from the stem cell graft. Source of these receptors: a human donor who donated a stem cell graft to a child with acute lymphoblastic leukemia.

This clonotype was seen repeatedly, ten times or more. The chain joins TRBV29-1 to TRBJ2-7; the match to TRBD1 covers 12 bases. CDR1 and CDR2 (germline): SQVTM, ANQGSEA. This CDR3 is built from 12 residues. The CDR3 protein is CSGGQGASEQYF. For the CDR3, the DNA is TGCAGTGGGGGACAGGGGGCGAGCGAGCAGTACTTC.

This clonotype was detected a few times. The chain carries TRBV5-6 and TRBJ2-6; 7 nucleotides align to TRBD1. V lost 6 bases, J lost 0 bases, and 9 bases stayed unmatched. The CDR3 is 17 amino acids. Germline CDR1 and CDR2: SGHDT and YYEEEE. The CDR3 DNA is TGTGCCAGCACTGACAGGGCTCGCCGCTCTGGGGCCAACGTCCTGACTTTC. It encodes CASTDRARRSGANVLTF.

The CDR3 protein is CASSLDLTKQYF. The DNA for the CDR3 is TGTGCCAGCAGTCTTGACCTTACGAAGCAGTATTTT. The chain links TRBV28 to TRBJ2-3; D ambiguous. This CDR3 is 12 amino acids long. Trimming pared 5 bases from V and 11 bases from J, leaving 14 bases between. CDR1 is MDHEN and CDR2 is SYDVKM in the germline V gene.

This clonotype has only a few counts. The chain combines TRBV20-1 with TRBJ2-7, with no clear D. Germline V gene lookup returns CDR1 DFQATT and CDR2 SNEGSKA (reference sequence). V lost 6 bases to trimming and J lost 0 bases, with 12 bases between them. This CDR3 region has 13 residues. CDR3 nucleotide sequence: TGCAGTGCCCCGCCCAGGAACTCCTACGAGCAGTACTTC. It encodes CSAPPRNSYEQYF.